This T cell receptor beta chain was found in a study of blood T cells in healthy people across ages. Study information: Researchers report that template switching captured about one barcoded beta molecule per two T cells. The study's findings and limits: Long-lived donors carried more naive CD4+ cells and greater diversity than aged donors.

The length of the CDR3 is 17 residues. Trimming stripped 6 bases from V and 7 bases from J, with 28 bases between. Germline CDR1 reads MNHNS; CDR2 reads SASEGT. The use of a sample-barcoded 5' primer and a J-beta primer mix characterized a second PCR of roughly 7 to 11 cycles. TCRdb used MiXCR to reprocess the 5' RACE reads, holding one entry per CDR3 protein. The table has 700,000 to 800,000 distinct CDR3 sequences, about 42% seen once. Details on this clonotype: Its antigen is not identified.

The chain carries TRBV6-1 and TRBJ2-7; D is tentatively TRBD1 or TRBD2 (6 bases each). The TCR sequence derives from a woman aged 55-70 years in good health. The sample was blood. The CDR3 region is CASSGGLGRGSYNEQYF. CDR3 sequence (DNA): TGTGCCAGCAGCGGGGGCTTGGGACGGGGGAGTTACAATGAGCAGTACTTC.